These T cell receptor beta chains were read from a single sample in a study of vaccination effects on CD4 cells after COVID-19. For these receptors, no antigen is known. Clones were sequenced by immunoSEQ multiplex PCR, and TCRdb holds only the in-frame ones, with some missing. Seen here are 70,000 to 85,000 clones, approximately 81% observed once, and the top ten hold 1.2%. The starting material was CD4+ T cells from PBMCs cultured with HCoV-229E spike peptides, obtained after COVID-19 vaccination. These receptor sequences come from a human donor who received a COVID-19 vaccine. Both conserved end residues are part of each CDR3. Each record gives: D gene, J gene, CDR3 length, V gene, clone size, CDR3 protein, CDR3 DNA. The D gene is left open where the match is weak. Clone sizes are given selectively: once, few, many, or a class where the clone is expanded.

.,TRBJ1-1,13,TRBV5-1,.,CASSPGVVTEAFF,TGCGCCAGCAGCCCAGGGGTGGTCACTGAAGCTTTCTTT
.,TRBJ2-3,15,TRBV19,.,CASRRTGTSTDTQYF,TGTGCCAGCCGAAGGACGGGAACTAGCACAGATACGCAGTATTTT
.,TRBJ1-2,15,TRBV7-9,.,CASSLGLGPSYGYTF,TGTGCCAGCAGCTTAGGATTGGGACCGTCCTATGGCTACACCTTC
TRBD1,TRBJ2-3,15,TRBV7-2,.,CASSLDRASPDTQYF,TGTGCCAGCAGCCTGGACAGGGCGTCGCCAGATACGCAGTATTTT
TRBD1,TRBJ2-2,17,TRBV5-1,.,CASSLVGGTVNTGELFF,TGCGCCAGCAGCTTGGTAGGTGGGACAGTGAACACCGGGGAGCTGTTTTTT
.,TRBJ2-2,15,TRBV9,.,CASSVQGQLPGELFF,TGTGCCAGCAGCGTTCAGGGGCAGCTGCCCGGGGAGCTGTTTTTT
.,TRBJ2-1,13,TRBV9,few,CASSVVKWGEQFF,TGTGCCAGCAGCGTAGTGAAGTGGGGTGAGCAGTTCTTC
.,TRBJ1-1,14,TRBV5-4,.,CASSLQGRNTEAFF,TGTGCCAGCAGCCTTCAGGGGAGAAACACTGAAGCTTTCTTT
TRBD2,TRBJ2-1,16,TRBV9,.,CASSFRTSGGANEQFF,TGTGCCAGCAGCTTCCGGACTAGCGGGGGGGCCAATGAGCAGTTCTTC
.,TRBJ1-2,13,TRBV4-3,.,CASSQGGNYGYTF,TGCGCCAGCAGCCAAGGGGGGAACTATGGCTACACCTTC
.,TRBJ1-1,13,TRBV9,once,CASSFFAAGLAFF,TGTGCCAGCTCCTTTTTCGCGGCGGGTTTGGCTTTCTTT
.,TRBJ1-6,14,TRBV7-8,.,CASSFASGPSPLHF,TGTGCCAGCAGCTTTGCGTCAGGGCCTTCACCCCTCCACTTT
.,TRBJ1-2,15,TRBV19,.,CASKGVSQRSYGYTF,TGTGCCAGTAAGGGGGTCAGCCAGCGTTCATATGGCTACACCTTC
.,TRBJ2-3,15,TRBV6-1,.,CASSETPGSTDTQYF,TGTGCCAGCAGTGAAACCCCAGGGAGCACAGATACGCAGTATTTT
TRBD2,TRBJ2-5,13,TRBV5-1,.,CASSSGGVETQYF,TGCGCCAGCAGCAGCGGGGGGGTGGAGACCCAGTACTTC
.,TRBJ1-1,15,TRBV5-1,.,CASSLLTVSNTEAFF,TGCGCCAGCAGCTTGTTGACTGTGTCCAACACTGAAGCTTTCTTT
.,TRBJ2-3,15,TRBV5-1,few,CASSLLVGSTDTQYF,TGCGCCAGCAGCTTGTTGGTCGGCTCCACAGATACGCAGTATTTT
.,TRBJ1-6,16,TRBV28,.,CASSSPSEAFNSPLHF,TGTGCCAGCAGTTCCCCCTCGGAGGCGTTTAATTCACCCCTCCACTTT
.,TRBJ1-2,12,TRBV9,.,CASSVAGRGYTF,TGTGCCAGCAGCGTGGCAGGGCGAGGCTACACCTTC
TRBD1,TRBJ2-1,17,TRBV3-1/TRBV3-2,.,CASSQRAGTASYNEQFF,TGTGCCAGCAGCCAAAGGGCCGGGACAGCCTCCTACAATGAGCAGTTCTTC
.,TRBJ2-6,13,TRBV2,.,CASTFFEANVLTF,TGTGCCAGCACTTTCTTTGAGGCCAACGTCCTGACTTTC
.,TRBJ2-3,15,TRBV6-1,.,CASSEQASKEDTQYF,TGTGCCAGCAGTGAACAGGCTAGCAAAGAAGATACGCAGTATTTT
TRBD1,TRBJ1-1,15,TRBV19,few,CASRVGDRGITEAFF,TGTGCCAGTAGAGTGGGGGACAGGGGTATCACTGAAGCTTTCTTT
.,TRBJ1-1,15,TRBV15,.,CATSRDSARHTEAFF,TGTGCCACCAGCAGAGATTCGGCCCGCCACACTGAAGCTTTCTTT
.,TRBJ1-2,14,TRBV3-1/TRBV3-2,.,CASSHPGTSRGYTF,TGTGCCAGCAGCCACCCGGGGACCAGTCGAGGCTACACCTTC
.,TRBJ1-4,15,TRBV6-5,.,CASGRIGSTNEKLFF,TGTGCCAGCGGGAGAATAGGCTCAACTAATGAAAAACTGTTTTTT
.,TRBJ1-4,15,TRBV6-5,.,CASSYGGGVNEKLFF,TGTGCCAGCAGTTACGGGGGGGGCGTTAATGAAAAACTGTTTTTT
.,TRBJ1-2,13,TRBV6-2/TRBV6-3,.,CASSYLLSYGYTF,TGTGCCAGCAGTTATCTACTGTCCTACGGCTACACCTTC
.,TRBJ2-5,13,TRBV7-3,once,CASSPRAAETQYF,TGTGCCAGCAGCCCCAGGGCGGCAGAGACCCAGTACTTC
.,TRBJ1-5,12,TRBV12-3/TRBV12-4,.,CASSRGAEPQHF,TGTGCCAGCAGCCGGGGGGCAGAGCCCCAGCATTTT
TRBD2,TRBJ2-3,16,TRBV14,.,CASSQRGLAGGLTQYF,TGTGCCAGCAGCCAAAGGGGCCTAGCGGGGGGGCTCACGCAGTATTTT
TRBD2,TRBJ2-2,20,TRBV9,.,CASSAWRGLAGVRNTGELFF,TGTGCCAGCAGCGCTTGGAGGGGACTAGCGGGGGTAAGGAACACCGGGGAGCTGTTTTTT
TRBD1,TRBJ2-2,15,TRBV5-1,.,CASSPMTGMDGELFF,TGCGCCAGCAGCCCCATGACAGGGATGGACGGGGAGCTGTTTTTT
.,TRBJ1-2,13,TRBV14,.,CASSQDRRMGYTF,TGTGCCAGCAGCCAAGATCGCCGGATGGGCTACACCTTC
TRBD1,TRBJ1-2,13,TRBV19,.,CASSTDRGNGYTF,TGTGCCAGTAGCACGGACAGGGGGAATGGCTACACCTTC
TRBD2,TRBJ2-1,21,TRBV18,.,CASSPHPSLGAGAALSVEQFF,TGTGCCAGCTCACCACACCCGAGCTTGGGAGCGGGGGCCGCCCTCAGCGTGGAGCAGTTCTTC
TRBD1,TRBJ1-1,14,TRBV20-1,.,CSASISGGATEAFF,TGCAGTGCTAGTATCTCAGGGGGCGCTACTGAAGCTTTCTTT
TRBD1,TRBJ1-2,17,TRBV11-2,.,CASSLDSKGAANYGYTF,TGTGCCAGCAGCTTAGATAGCAAGGGGGCGGCTAACTATGGCTACACCTTC
TRBD1,TRBJ1-4,14,TRBV5-1,.,CASSVGQGGEKLFF,TGCGCCAGCAGCGTAGGACAGGGTGGAGAAAAACTGTTTTTT
TRBD1,TRBJ2-5,15,TRBV2,few,CASREQGARGETQYF,TGTGCCAGCAGGGAACAGGGGGCCCGAGGAGAGACCCAGTACTTC
.,TRBJ2-1,14,TRBV4-1,.,CASSPVGSYNEQFF,TGCGCCAGCAGCCCGGTCGGCAGTTACAATGAGCAGTTCTTC
.,TRBJ1-1,14,TRBV10-1,.,CASSEAGAITEAFF,TGCGCCAGCAGTGAAGCGGGGGCGATCACTGAAGCTTTCTTT
TRBD1,TRBJ2-1,15,TRBV18,.,CASSPGQGAHNEQFF,TGTGCCAGCTCACCAGGACAGGGGGCCCACAATGAGCAGTTCTTC
.,TRBJ1-1,14,TRBV27,.,CASSSRVGNTEAFF,TGTGCCAGCAGTTCCAGGGTCGGTAACACTGAAGCTTTCTTT
.,TRBJ1-1,13,TRBV2,.,CASSENPRTEAFF,TGTGCCAGCAGTGAAAACCCACGCACTGAAGCTTTCTTT
.,TRBJ2-5,12,TRBV12-5,.,CASNRQGETQYF,TGTGCTAGTAACCGGCAGGGGGAGACCCAGTACTTC
.,TRBJ1-5,16,TRBV5-1,.,CASSLGTGLSNQPQHF,TGCGCCAGCAGCTTGGGAACGGGTTTGAGCAATCAGCCCCAGCATTTT
.,TRBJ1-2,13,TRBV7-3,few,CASSSTGIDGYTF,TGTGCCAGCAGCTCTACAGGGATTGATGGCTACACCTTC
.,TRBJ2-1,15,TRBV19,.,CASHRGGLAYNEQFF,TGTGCCAGTCACAGGGGGGGACTCGCCTACAATGAGCAGTTCTTC
TRBD1,TRBJ2-2,16,TRBV7-2,.,CASSSTGGAGTGELFF,TGTGCCAGCAGCTCAACAGGGGGCGCGGGCACCGGGGAGCTGTTTTTT
.,TRBJ2-5,13,TRBV7-2,.,CASSLDRKETQYF,TGTGCCAGCAGCTTAGACAGGAAAGAGACCCAGTACTTC
TRBD1,TRBJ1-2,15,TRBV2,.,CASTNLWTGVKSYTF,TGTGCCAGCACTAACCTCTGGACAGGGGTTAAGAGCTACACCTTC
.,TRBJ1-5,13,TRBV7-2,.,CASSLSSNQPQHF,TGTGCCAGCAGCTTGTCCTCCAATCAGCCCCAGCATTTT
.,TRBJ1-5,15,TRBV28,.,CASTADSALNQPQHF,TGTGCCAGCACCGCGGACAGTGCCCTCAATCAGCCCCAGCATTTT
TRBD1,TRBJ1-2,14,TRBV28,.,CASSFLQGDYGYTF,TGTGCCAGCAGTTTTCTTCAGGGGGACTATGGCTACACCTTC